These T cell receptor beta chains were read from a single sample in a study of blood T cell repertoires in COVID-19. Clones were sequenced by immunoSEQ multiplex PCR, and TCRdb holds only the in-frame ones, with some missing. The sample consists of fewer than 250,000 clones, 82% of them appearing once. Sequenced input: peripheral blood. Source of these receptors: a woman in her thirties or forties with acute or convalescent COVID-19. Each CDR3 is given with its conserved first and last residue. D genes are given only for firm matches. Clone size is given for some rows only: seen once, a few or many times, or a class if the clone is expanded.

TRBJ2-7	.	TRBV2	.	CASSGAGAREQYF	TGTGCCAGCAGTGGGGCAGGGGCTAGAGAGCAGTACTTC
TRBJ2-5	.	TRBV7-2	.	CASSLDSAQTQYF	TGTGCCAGCAGCTTAGATAGTGCCCAGACCCAGTACTTC
TRBJ2-2	once	TRBV10-3	TRBD2	CATAKGFFRAGDTGELFF	TGTGCCACGGCGAAGGGTTTTTTTCGGGCGGGGGACACCGGGGAGCTGTTTTTT
TRBJ2-3	.	TRBV5-6	TRBD2	CASSSVAGVPDTQYF	TGTGCCAGCAGCTCTGTAGCGGGAGTACCAGATACGCAGTATTTT
TRBJ2-5	.	TRBV4-3	TRBD2	CASSQDGASGQETQYF	TGCGCCAGCAGCCAAGATGGGGCTAGCGGACAAGAGACCCAGTACTTC
TRBJ1-1	once	TRBV5-1	TRBD1	CASSLVDRVGTEAFF	TGCGCCAGCAGCTTGGTAGACAGGGTGGGGACTGAAGCTTTCTTT
TRBJ2-3	.	TRBV9	.	CASSVGDFRNTDTQYF	TGTGCCAGCAGCGTAGGCGACTTCCGAAACACAGATACGCAGTATTTT
TRBJ2-3	once	TRBV24-1	TRBD2	CATSDPASGGDTQYF	TGTGCCACCAGTGACCCCGCTAGCGGGGGCGATACGCAGTATTTT
TRBJ2-2	.	TRBV4-2	TRBD2	CASSHVLGGGANTGELFF	TGTGCCAGCAGCCACGTTTTGGGCGGGGGGGCGAACACCGGGGAGCTGTTTTTT
TRBJ1-2	.	TRBV7-9	TRBD1	CASSLPGGGYGYTF	TGTGCCAGCAGCTTACCAGGGGGAGGCTATGGCTACACCTTC
TRBJ2-5	many	TRBV5-5	.	CASSITAPRETQYF	TGTGCCAGCAGCATTACTGCCCCGCGGGAGACCCAGTACTTC
TRBJ1-5	.	TRBV28	.	CASSPRTGWNQPQHF	TGTGCCAGCAGTCCCCGAACGGGGTGGAATCAGCCCCAGCATTTT
TRBJ1-5	.	TRBV15	.	CATRARGGQPQHF	TGTGCCACTCGAGCCCGGGGGGGACAGCCCCAGCATTTT
TRBJ1-1	.	TRBV30	TRBD1	CAWDRGTEAFF	TGTGCCTGGGACAGGGGGACTGAAGCTTTCTTT
TRBJ2-7	.	TRBV7-7	TRBD2	CASSPGRGREQYF	TGTGCCAGCAGCCCCGGGAGGGGGAGAGAGCAGTACTTC
TRBJ2-1	.	TRBV3-1/TRBV3-2	TRBD2	CASSQLAGGFLDEQFF	TGTGCCAGCAGCCAGCTAGCGGGGGGTTTCTTGGATGAGCAGTTCTTC
TRBJ2-7	.	TRBV29-1	TRBD1	CSVVPGTGARDREQYF	TGCAGCGTTGTGCCGGGGACAGGGGCACGGGATCGCGAGCAGTACTTC
TRBJ2-7	.	TRBV7-3	TRBD2	CASSLIGLAGISYEQYF	TGTGCCAGCAGCTTAATTGGACTAGCGGGGATCTCCTACGAGCAGTACTTC
TRBJ1-2	.	TRBV12-5	.	CASGLTNYGYTF	TGTGCTAGTGGACTTACTAACTATGGCTACACCTTC
TRBJ2-5	.	TRBV13	TRBD2	CASSLGEAGDLQETQYF	TGTGCCAGCAGCTTAGGCGAAGCGGGAGACCTCCAAGAGACCCAGTACTTC
TRBJ1-6	.	TRBV30	TRBD1	CAWSPGTGRSPLHF	TGTGCCTGGAGCCCTGGGACAGGGCGCTCACCCCTCCACTTT
TRBJ2-6	.	TRBV20-1	.	CSASQGPLSGANVLTF	TGCAGTGCTAGTCAGGGGCCCCTATCTGGGGCCAACGTCCTGACTTTC
TRBJ2-7	.	TRBV5-8	TRBD2	CASSFLGGAIGYEQYF	TGTGCCAGCAGCTTTCTCGGGGGGGCCATAGGCTACGAGCAGTACTTC
TRBJ1-2	few	TRBV6-6	.	CASDTGNYGYTF	TGTGCCAGTGATACCGGGAACTATGGCTACACCTTC
TRBJ2-2	.	TRBV9	TRBD1	CASSVLTGEGPGELFF	TGTGCCAGCAGCGTACTGACAGGGGAAGGCCCCGGGGAGCTGTTTTTT
TRBJ1-2	.	TRBV6-5	TRBD1	CASSRDSENYGYTF	TGTGCCAGCAGTCGGGACAGCGAGAACTATGGCTACACCTTC
TRBJ1-5	.	TRBV5-1	TRBD1	CASSLAGTGYQPQHF	TGCGCCAGCAGCTTGGCGGGGACAGGGTATCAGCCCCAGCATTTT
TRBJ1-2	.	TRBV6-5	.	CASSPGPGAVGYTF	TGTGCCAGCAGCCCAGGTCCAGGGGCGGTTGGCTACACCTTC
TRBJ2-7	.	TRBV6-5	TRBD2	CASPVLAGVGEQYF	TGTGCCAGTCCTGTTCTAGCGGGAGTAGGCGAGCAGTACTTC
TRBJ2-7	.	TRBV21-1	.	CASSRKLLAGGGYEQYF	TGTGCCAGCAGCAGGAAACTATTAGCGGGGGGTGGGTACGAGCAGTACTTC
TRBJ1-2	.	TRBV28	TRBD1	CASFSSGTGNRYTF	TGTGCCAGCTTCTCTTCCGGGACAGGGAATCGCTACACCTTC
TRBJ2-2	few	TRBV27	TRBD1	CASSALMTGAGTGELFF	TGTGCCAGCAGTGCGCTCATGACAGGGGCGGGCACCGGGGAGCTGTTTTTT
TRBJ2-4	.	TRBV19	TRBD2	CASSTRLAGGVGKNIQYF	TGTGCCAGTAGTACACGACTAGCGGGGGGGGTAGGCAAAAACATTCAGTACTTC
TRBJ1-1	once	TRBV19	.	CASSIRQEDTEAFF	TGTGCCAGTAGTATCCGACAGGAGGACACTGAAGCTTTCTTT
TRBJ1-1	.	TRBV5-4	TRBD1	CASSTAYTGGGNTEAFF	TGTGCCAGCAGCACAGCGTATACAGGGGGCGGGAACACTGAAGCTTTCTTT
TRBJ1-2	once	TRBV29-1	TRBD1	CSVEPGQIGGHYGYTF	TGCAGCGTTGAACCGGGACAGATCGGGGGCCACTATGGCTACACCTTC
TRBJ2-7	.	TRBV11-2	TRBD2	CASGNAGGQGNEQYF	TGTGCCAGCGGTAATGCGGGGGGCCAGGGGAACGAGCAGTACTTC
TRBJ1-6	.	TRBV18	TRBD1	CASSPIPAGQNNSPLHF	TGTGCCAGCTCACCAATCCCCGCGGGACAGAATAATTCACCCCTCCACTTT
TRBJ1-3	.	TRBV6-5	.	CASSETRETSIYF	TGTGCCAGCAGCGAGACCAGGGAAACATCCATATATTTT
TRBJ2-1	once	TRBV4-1	TRBD2	CASSQGASGGTIYNEQFF	TGCGCCAGCAGCCAAGGAGCGAGCGGGGGTACCATATACAATGAGCAGTTCTTC
TRBJ2-1	.	TRBV6-5	TRBD1	CASSYDRVHNEQFF	TGTGCCAGCAGTTATGACAGGGTCCACAATGAGCAGTTCTTC
TRBJ2-7	few	TRBV29-1	TRBD2	CSAGTSGSGSYEQYF	TGCAGCGCAGGGACTAGCGGGAGTGGTTCCTACGAGCAGTACTTC
TRBJ2-7	.	TRBV7-2	TRBD2	CASSEYSGRTYEQYF	TGTGCCAGCAGCGAATATAGCGGGAGGACGTACGAGCAGTACTTC
TRBJ2-3	once	TRBV5-1	.	CASSLAGIDTQYF	TGCGCCAGCAGCTTGGCCGGGATAGATACGCAGTATTTT
TRBJ2-1	.	TRBV5-1	.	CASSPTLAYNEQFF	TGCGCCAGCAGCCCTACACTAGCTTACAATGAGCAGTTCTTC
TRBJ1-2	.	TRBV12-3/TRBV12-4	TRBD1	CASSFGRGNGYTF	TGTGCCAGCAGTTTCGGCAGGGGGAATGGCTACACCTTC
TRBJ1-1	.	TRBV7-8	TRBD1	CASSLRQGGLNTEAFF	TGTGCCAGCAGCCTCCGGCAGGGGGGCTTGAACACTGAAGCTTTCTTT
TRBJ1-2	.	TRBV19	.	CASTEAGRIDYTF	TGTGCCAGTACCGAAGCAGGTCGGATTGACTACACCTTC
TRBJ1-2	.	TRBV2	.	CASSEERNYGYTF	TGTGCCAGCAGTGAAGAGAGAAACTATGGCTACACCTTC
TRBJ2-7	.	TRBV11-3	TRBD2	CASSPGGSSVEQYF	TGTGCCAGCAGCCCCGGCGGGAGTTCGGTCGAGCAGTACTTC
TRBJ1-2	.	TRBV24-1	.	CATSQGIVSNYGYTF	TGTGCCACCAGTCAGGGGATTGTCTCTAACTATGGCTACACCTTC
TRBJ2-1	.	TRBV14	.	CASSQVLGLNTSSYNEQFF	TGTGCCAGCAGCCAAGTGCTGGGACTCAATACGAGCTCCTACAATGAGCAGTTCTTC
TRBJ2-2	.	TRBV23-1	.	CASSQWAGTGELFF	TGCGCCAGCAGTCAATGGGCGGGGACCGGGGAGCTGTTTTTT
TRBJ1-3	few	TRBV5-1	.	CASSLDRGNPNTIYF	TGCGCCAGCAGCTTGGATCGGGGTAACCCTAACACCATATATTTT
TRBJ2-7	.	TRBV5-4	TRBD2	CASSGTSGSYEQYF	TGTGCCAGCAGCGGGACTAGCGGGAGCTACGAGCAGTACTTC
TRBJ2-5	.	TRBV12-3/TRBV12-4	.	CASSLARGETQYF	TGTGCCAGCAGTTTAGCCAGGGGCGAGACCCAGTACTTC
TRBJ2-7	.	TRBV5-1	TRBD2	CASSLGRRLADSYEQYF	TGCGCCAGCAGCCTGGGCCGGAGGCTAGCGGACTCCTACGAGCAGTACTTC